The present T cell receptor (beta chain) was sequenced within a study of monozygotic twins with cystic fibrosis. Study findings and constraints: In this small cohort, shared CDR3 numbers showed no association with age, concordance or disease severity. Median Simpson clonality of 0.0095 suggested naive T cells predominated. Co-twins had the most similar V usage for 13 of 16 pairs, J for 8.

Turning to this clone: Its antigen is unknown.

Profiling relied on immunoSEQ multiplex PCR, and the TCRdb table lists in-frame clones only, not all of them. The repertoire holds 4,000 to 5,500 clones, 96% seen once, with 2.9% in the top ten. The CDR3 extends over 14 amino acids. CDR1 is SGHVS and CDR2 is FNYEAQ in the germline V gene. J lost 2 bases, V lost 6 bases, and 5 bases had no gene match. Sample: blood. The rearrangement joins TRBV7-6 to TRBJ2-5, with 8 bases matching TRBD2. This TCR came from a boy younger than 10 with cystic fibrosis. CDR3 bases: TGTGCCAGCAGGTCCGTAGCGGGGCAAGAGACCCAGTACTTC. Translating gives CASRSVAGQETQYF.